Sequencing of this T cell receptor beta chain was carried out in a study of radiotherapy plus CTLA-4 blockade in lung cancer. In the case of this clone: The target antigen is unknown.

Patients with chemo-refractory metastatic non-small-cell lung cancer received focal radiation plus CTLA-4 blockade with ipilimumab. Study results and limitations: Early shifts in blood T cell clones, with interferon-beta, reportedly predicted response best. TCR clones from tumors expanded in blood after radiotherapy plus ipilimumab.

The V and J ends lost 6 bases and 3 bases respectively, with 6 bases between them. CDR3 length equals 11 residues. CDR1 and CDR2 (germline): MNHNS, SASEGT. Here immunoSEQ multiplex PCR was the method, and the copy in TCRdb shows in-frame clones only, minus some. The table has 80,000 to 100,000 clones, roughly 80% seen once. The clonotype comes from a human donor with non-small cell lung cancer who had a partial response to radiotherapy plus ipilimumab. The sequencing used peripheral blood, collected from a patient treated with radiotherapy plus ipilimumab. V and J are TRBV6-1 and TRBJ2-7; D gene ambiguous. CDR3 DNA: TGTGCCAGCAGGAGGCTCTACGAGCAGTACTTC. Its protein product is CASRRLYEQYF.